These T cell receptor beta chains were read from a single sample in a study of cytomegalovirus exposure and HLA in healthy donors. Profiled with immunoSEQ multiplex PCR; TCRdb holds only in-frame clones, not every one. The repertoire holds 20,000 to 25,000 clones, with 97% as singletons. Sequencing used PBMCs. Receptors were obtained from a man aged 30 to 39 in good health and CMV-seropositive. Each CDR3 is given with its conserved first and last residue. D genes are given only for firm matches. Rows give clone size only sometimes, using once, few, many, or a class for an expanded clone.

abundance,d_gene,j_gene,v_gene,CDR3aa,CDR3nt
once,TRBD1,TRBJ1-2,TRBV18,CASSPGQGKAYGYTF,TGTGCCAGCTCACCGGGACAGGGAAAGGCCTATGGCTACACCTTC
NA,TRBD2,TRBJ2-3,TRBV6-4,CASSDGTSGTDTQYF,TGTGCCAGCAGTGACGGGACTAGCGGGACAGATACGCAGTATTTT
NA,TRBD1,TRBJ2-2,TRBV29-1,CSVPRDRGSSGRRTGELFF,TGTAGCGTCCCGCGGGACAGGGGATCGAGCGGGAGACGGACCGGGGAGCTGTTTTTT
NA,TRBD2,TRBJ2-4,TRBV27,CASSSLAGFGKNIQYF,TGTGCCAGCAGTAGTCTAGCGGGATTCGGCAAAAACATTCAGTACTTC
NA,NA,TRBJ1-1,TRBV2,CASSEDQALEAFF,TGTGCCAGCAGTGAAGACCAGGCCCTAGAAGCTTTCTTT
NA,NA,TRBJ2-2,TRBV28,CASSLHRDPTNTGELFF,TGTGCCAGCAGTTTACACAGGGACCCAACGAACACCGGGGAGCTGTTTTTT
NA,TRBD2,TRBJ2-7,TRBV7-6,CASSLAGGRSLYF,TGTGCCAGCAGCTTAGCCGGCGGGAGATCGCTGTACTTC
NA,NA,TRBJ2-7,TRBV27,CASTPRSTATYEQYF,TGTGCCAGCACCCCGAGGTCGACAGCCACCTACGAGCAGTACTTC
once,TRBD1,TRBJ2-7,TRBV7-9,CASSLDGTGVYEQYF,TGTGCCAGCAGCTTAGACGGGACAGGGGTCTACGAGCAGTACTTC
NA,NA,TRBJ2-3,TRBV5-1,CASSLRLALSTDTQYF,TGCGCCAGCAGCTTGAGGCTAGCGCTAAGCACAGATACGCAGTATTTT
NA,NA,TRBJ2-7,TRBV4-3,CASSQSENPYEQYF,TGCGCCAGCAGCCAATCTGAGAACCCCTACGAGCAGTACTTC
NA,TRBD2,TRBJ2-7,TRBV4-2,CASSQDEASGRRGWSYEQYF,TGTGCCAGCAGCCAAGATGAAGCTAGCGGGAGAAGGGGCTGGTCCTACGAGCAGTACTTC
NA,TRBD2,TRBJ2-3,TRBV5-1,CASSLDLGGSTDTQYF,TGCGCCAGCAGCTTGGATCTGGGAGGGAGCACAGATACGCAGTATTTT
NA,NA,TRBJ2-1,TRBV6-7,CASSWYWRERRYENEQFF,TGTGCCAGCAGTTGGTATTGGCGGGAAAGGAGGTATGAGAATGAGCAGTTCTTC
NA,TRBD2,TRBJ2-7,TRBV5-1,CASSLTSAIMQYEQYF,TGCGCCAGCAGCTTGACTAGCGCGATAATGCAATACGAGCAGTACTTC
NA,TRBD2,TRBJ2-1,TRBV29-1,CSVETSGRAWVDEQFF,TGCAGCGTTGAAACTAGCGGGAGGGCCTGGGTGGATGAGCAGTTCTTC
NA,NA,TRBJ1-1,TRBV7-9,CASSLSEAFF,TGTGCCAGCAGCTTATCAGAAGCTTTCTTT
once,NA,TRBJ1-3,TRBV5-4,CASSLQGYGNTIYF,TGTGCCAGCAGCTTGCAGGGGTACGGAAACACCATATATTTT
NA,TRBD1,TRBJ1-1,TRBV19,CASSIGQGGWNTEAFF,TGTGCCAGTAGTATCGGACAGGGAGGGTGGAACACTGAAGCTTTCTTT
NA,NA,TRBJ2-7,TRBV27,CASSYNPDSKYEQYF,TGTGCCAGCAGTTATAATCCGGACTCAAAGTACGAGCAGTACTTC
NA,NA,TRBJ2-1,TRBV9,CASSVRLDNEQFF,TGTGCCAGCAGCGTCCGACTCGACAATGAGCAGTTCTTC
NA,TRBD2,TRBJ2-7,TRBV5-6,CASSLGLADYEQYF,TGTGCCAGCAGCTTAGGTCTAGCGGATTACGAGCAGTACTTC
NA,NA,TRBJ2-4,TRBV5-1,CASSLDTANIQYF,TGCGCCAGCAGCTTGGACACAGCAAACATTCAGTACTTC
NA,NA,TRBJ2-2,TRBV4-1,CASSQEAGYTGELFF,TGCGCCAGCAGCCAAGAGGCAGGATACACCGGGGAGCTGTTTTTT
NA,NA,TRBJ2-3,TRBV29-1,CSVGPRGRIPGWRTDTQYF,TGCAGCGTTGGCCCCCGTGGTCGAATCCCGGGGTGGAGGACAGATACGCAGTATTTT
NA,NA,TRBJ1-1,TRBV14,CASSSRFPGVEAFF,TGTGCCAGCAGCTCGCGATTTCCAGGGGTCGAAGCTTTCTTT
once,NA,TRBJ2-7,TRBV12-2,CASRLVVYSVGEQYF,TGTGCAAGTCGCTTAGTCGTTTATAGCGTGGGCGAGCAGTACTTC
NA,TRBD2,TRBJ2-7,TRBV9,CASSPRTSFGYEQYF,TGTGCCAGCAGCCCTCGGACTAGCTTCGGCTACGAGCAGTACTTC
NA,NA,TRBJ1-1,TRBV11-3,CASSLGPLNTEAFF,TGTGCCAGCAGCTTGGGGCCTTTGAACACTGAAGCTTTCTTT
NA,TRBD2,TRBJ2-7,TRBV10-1,CASSDPRLAGALYEQYF,TGCGCCAGCAGTGACCCACGACTAGCGGGAGCCCTCTACGAGCAGTACTTC
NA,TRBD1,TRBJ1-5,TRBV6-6,CASTWGTGGNQPQHF,TGTGCCAGCACTTGGGGGACAGGGGGCAATCAGCCCCAGCATTTT
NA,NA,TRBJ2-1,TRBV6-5,CASSADGSSYNEQFF,TGTGCCAGCAGTGCGGACGGGAGCTCCTACAATGAGCAGTTCTTC
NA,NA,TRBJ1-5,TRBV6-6,CASSYSPNQPQHF,TGTGCCAGCAGTTACTCCCCAAATCAGCCCCAGCATTTT